The 31 T cell receptor beta chains below come from one sample, sequenced in a study of T cells in Graves' hyperthyroidism and ophthalmopathy. The TCR beta CDR3 regions underwent amplification using RNA transcripts as the source. A first-round RT-PCR of the TCR CDR3 used the HTBI primer set. TCRdb fed the multiplex PCR reads into MiXCR, producing one record per CDR3 protein. The sample has 700,000 or so distinct CDR3 sequences, approximately 16% seen once; the top ten hold about 8.4%. The sample consisted of blood. Receptors originate from a man younger than 35 with Graves' hyperthyroidism.

This rearrangement joins TRBV5-6 to TRBJ1-4; no firm D call. The ends were cut back, 9 bases at V and 3 bases at J, with 9 bases in the middle. CDR1 SGHDT and CDR2 YYEEEE come from the germline V gene. This CDR3 is 12 amino acids long. The DNA for the CDR3 is TGTGCCACTTCAGTAGCTAATGAAAAACTGTTTTTT. Encoded protein: CATSVANEKLFF.

The V gene is TRBV5-6, the J gene TRBJ2-3, with TRBD2 identical over 13 bases. The germline V gene has CDR1 SGHDT and CDR2 YYEEEE. The ends lost 4 bases at V and 5 bases at J; junction bases unmatched: 13. This CDR3 comprises 18 residues. The CDR3 region has the DNA TGTGCCAGCAGCAGGGGACTAGCGGGACCCCCCACCGGAGATACGCAGTATTTT. This codes for CASSRGLAGPPTGDTQYF.

The V call is TRBV20-1, the J call TRBJ1-1; D ambiguous. Per germline, CDR1 DFQATT and CDR2 SNEGSKA (reference sequence). Between the trimmed V and J ends, which lost 3 bases and 5 bases, there was a span of 7 bases. CDR3 length: 11 residues. CDR3 nucleotide sequence: TGCAGTGCTAGGTTGGAGACTGAAGCTTTCTTT. This encodes CSARLETEAFF.

This clonotype was observed a handful of times. CDR3 sequence reads: CASSRLTSNEQFF. Here the CDR3 DNA reads TGTGCCAGCAGCCGCCTAACTAGCAATGAGCAGTTCTTC. The chain joins TRBV5-6 to TRBJ2-1, with TRBD2 as a possible D gene (5 bases). The V gene's germline CDR1 is SGHDT and CDR2 YYEEEE. The CDR3 loop spans 13 amino acids. V was trimmed by 4 bases and J by 6 bases, leaving 11 bases between them.

The chain recombines TRBV29-1 with TRBJ2-2; D call uncertain. Germline CDR1 is SQVTM and CDR2 is ANQGSEA. The CDR3 sequence is 12 residues long. Between the trimmed V and J ends, which lost 6 bases and 6 bases, there was a span of 11 bases. This chain's CDR3 is CSVSRPSGELFF. The CDR3 DNA reads as TGCAGCGTCTCCCGCCCCTCCGGGGAGCTGTTTTTT.

Ten or more counts support this clonotype. The rearrangement links TRBV20-1 to TRBJ2-1, with 9 bases aligning to TRBD1. J lost 3 bases, V lost 1 base, and 7 bases had no gene match. From germline, CDR1 is DFQATT and CDR2 SNEGSKA (reference sequence). This CDR3 region has 16 residues. This CDR3 reads CSARGTPGQGYNEQFF. Written as DNA, the CDR3 is TGCAGTGCTAGAGGAACGCCGGGACAGGGCTACAATGAGCAGTTCTTC.

This clonotype has a count of ten or more. CDR3 loop: CATSSIGISVNTEAFF. Written as DNA, the CDR3 is TGTGCCACCAGCAGTATAGGGATCTCCGTGAACACTGAAGCTTTCTTT. The rearrangement links TRBV15 to TRBJ1-1; no reliable D call. Trimming removed 3 bases from V and 0 bases from J, with 14 bases in between. Looked up from germline, CDR1 is LNHNV and CDR2 is YYDKDF (reference sequence). This CDR3 comprises 16 residues.

The chain employs TRBV28 and TRBJ1-1, with D hard to call. V was clipped by 6 bases and J by 7 bases, with 18 bases between them. Germline V lookup: CDR1 MDHEN, CDR2 SYDVKM. The CDR3 length is 14 residues. CDR3 protein: CASSLELQVFEAFF. As DNA, the CDR3 is TGTGCCAGCAGCTTAGAGCTCCAGGTATTTGAAGCTTTCTTT.

The sample holds a few counts of this clonotype. The chain is built from TRBV7-9 and TRBJ2-3; 11 bases fit TRBD1. Unmatched junction bases numbered 2, after V lost 6 bases and J lost 3 bases. The CDR3 extends over 14 amino acids. Germline V gives CDR1 SEHNR, CDR2 FQNEAQ (reference sequence). The CDR3 DNA follows: TGTGCCAGCAGAAGGGACAGGGGGACAGATACGCAGTATTTT. Its translation is CASRRDRGTDTQYF.

This sequence joins TRBV20-1 and TRBJ1-1; D not certain. Germline V gene data show CDR1 as DFQATT and CDR2 as SNEGSKA (reference sequence). The ends were cut back, 7 bases at V and 5 bases at J, with 17 bases in the middle. The CDR3 contains 13 residues. CDR3 residues: CSVQPPTGTEAFF. The CDR3 DNA sequence: TGCAGTGTCCAACCTCCGACGGGAACTGAAGCTTTCTTT.

This clonotype was detected many times. V usage is TRBV5-1 and J usage is TRBJ2-1; a weak D match, TRBD2 (6 bases). V was trimmed by 0 bases and J by 3 bases, leaving 10 bases between them. Germline V gives CDR1 SGHRS, CDR2 YFSETQ. The CDR3 consists of 15 residues. CDR3 bases: TGCGCCAGCAGCTTGGGGGCGGGGAACTACAATGAGCAGTTCTTC. This translates into CASSLGAGNYNEQFF.

This clonotype has at least ten counts. The rearrangement joins TRBV30 to TRBJ1-5; TRBD1 matches 10 bases. Germline loops: CDR1 GTSNPN, CDR2 SVGIG (reference sequence). The CDR3 loop spans 13 amino acids. J lost 3 bases, V lost 5 bases, and 1 base had no gene match. The CDR3 here is CAWDRGPNQPQHF. CDR3 nucleotide sequence: TGTGCCTGGGACAGGGGGCCCAATCAGCCCCAGCATTTT.

This chain connects TRBV19 to TRBJ2-7, with TRBD2 identical over 12 bases. V trimming: 3 bases; J trimming: 4 bases; junction bases outside the gene matches: 4. Germline assignment: CDR1 LNHDA and CDR2 SQIVND (reference sequence). CDR3 length equals 15 residues. CDR3 loop: CASSISGLAGYEQYF. In nucleotides, the CDR3 is TGTGCCAGTAGTATCTCAGGACTAGCGGGGTACGAGCAGTACTTC.

This clonotype came up many times. This chain uses TRBV28 with TRBJ2-7; 13 bases match TRBD2. Germline lookup yields CDR1 MDHEN and CDR2 SYDVKM. Trimming cost V 5 bases and J 3 bases; bases outside gene matches: 13. This CDR3 is 18 amino acids long. The CDR3, as DNA: TGTGCCAGCAGTCCCCCCACCGGGACTAGCGGGGATTACTACGAGCAGTACTTC. Protein sequence: CASSPPTGTSGDYYEQYF.

This clonotype was found a few times. V is TRBV30 and J is TRBJ2-3; D call uncertain. Germline assignment: CDR1 GTSNPN and CDR2 SVGIG (reference sequence). Trimming pared 0 bases from V and 1 base from J, leaving 8 bases between. There are 14 residues in the CDR3. This chain's CDR3 is CAWSVEAGTDTQYF. The DNA for the CDR3 is TGTGCCTGGAGTGTAGAGGCAGGCACAGATACGCAGTATTTT.

This clonotype was seen a few times. V gene TRBV5-1 combines with J gene TRBJ2-3; 8 nucleotides match TRBD2. Looked up from germline, CDR1 is SGHRS and CDR2 is YFSETQ. This CDR3 region has 15 residues. The junction had 9 bases not matched to a gene; V was cut back by 7 bases and J by 2 bases. CDR3 nucleotides: TGCGCCAGCCGAAGCGGGAGCCCCTTCACAGATACGCAGTATTTT. Amino acid sequence: CASRSGSPFTDTQYF.

The rearrangement uses TRBV29-1 and TRBJ1-2; D is unclear. The CDR3 length is 13 residues. V lost 6 bases and J lost 0, with 11 bases in between. The germline gives CDR1 SQVTM, CDR2 ANQGSEA. The CDR3 sequence is CSVDTSSNYGYTF. The CDR3 DNA is TGCAGCGTCGACACTTCTTCTAACTATGGCTACACCTTC. Supplemented by reference TRBV29-1 and TRBJ1-2, the full variable domain reads SAVISQKPSRDICQRGTSLTIQCQVDSQVTMMFWYRQQPGQSLTLIATANQGSEATYESGFVIDKFPISRPNLTFSTLTVSNMSPEDSSIYLCSVDTSSNYGYTFGSGTRLTVV.

This clonotype was detected a few times. The chain carries TRBV12-3 or TRBV12-4 and TRBJ2-5; TRBD2 aligns across 13 bases. V shed 6 bases, J shed 4 bases, and the junction held 5 bases outside the gene matches. CDR3 size: 15 residues. This chain's CDR3 is CASRRTSGRRETQYF. The CDR3 DNA reads TGTGCCAGCAGGCGGACTAGCGGGAGACGAGAGACCCAGTACTTC.

Ten or more counts support this clonotype. The rearrangement links TRBV30 to TRBJ2-5; possibly TRBD1 for D (5 bases). This CDR3 has 14 amino acids. V lost 0 bases and J lost 4, with 12 bases in between. In germline, CDR1 is GTSNPN, CDR2 SVGIG (reference sequence). CDR3 sequence: CAWSVGWQGETQYF. CDR3 DNA: TGTGCCTGGAGTGTGGGTTGGCAGGGAGAGACCCAGTACTTC.

This clonotype was seen a handful of times. The rearrangement uses TRBV29-1 and TRBJ2-2; D possibly uses TRBD1 or TRBD2 (5 bases each). The CDR3 loop spans 13 amino acids. Trimming took 4 bases from V and 6 from J, leaving 12 bases between them. Germline CDR1 SQVTM, CDR2 ANQGSEA. In DNA form, the CDR3 reads TGCAGCGTTGGGGGCCTGGGACCCGGGGAGCTGTTTTTT. It specifies CSVGGLGPGELFF.

This clonotype occurred many times. This sequence joins TRBV12-3 or TRBV12-4 and TRBJ2-1; a possible D gene is TRBD1 (5 bases). V was shortened by 5 bases and J by 10 bases, with 15 bases between the two germline ends. The CDR3 totals 13 residues. CDR3 residues: CASSRQTPWEQFF. The CDR3 bases are TGTGCCAGCAGTCGACAGACCCCCTGGGAGCAGTTCTTC.

The chain recombines TRBV7-2 with TRBJ2-1; D is unclear. V was cut by 5 bases and J by 8 bases, with 16 bases left in between. CDR1 is SGHTA and CDR2 is FQGNSA in the germline V gene. The CDR3 is 14 residues long. The CDR3 DNA reads TGTGCCAGCAGCCCAATTTCGAGTTTGGATGAGCAGTTCTTC. Translating gives CASSPISSLDEQFF. Complete variable domain (other parts from reference TRBV7-2 and TRBJ2-1): GAGVSQSPSNKVTEKGKDVELRCDPISGHTALYWYRQSLGQGLEFLIYFQGNSAPDKSGLPSDRFSAERTGGSVSTLTIQRTQQEDSAVYLCASSPISSLDEQFFGPGTRLTVL.

This clonotype has only one observation. With a far larger clone one base away, a read error is the likely cause. The CDR3 DNA sequence: TGTGCCAGCAGCTGGGACAGGGGCAATCAGCCCCAGCATTTT. Encoded protein: CASSWDRGNQPQHF. This chain uses TRBV7-8 with TRBJ1-5; 9 positions agree with TRBD1. The V gene's germline CDR1 is SGHVS and CDR2 FQNEAQ. V trimming: 4 bases; J trimming: 2 bases; junction bases outside the gene matches: 0. The CDR3 sequence is 14 residues long. Based on the CDR3 plus reference TRBV7-8 and TRBJ1-5, the full variable domain is GAGVSQSPRYKVAKRGQDVALRCDPISGHVSLFWYQQALGQGPEFLTYFQNEAQLDKSGLPSDRFFAERPEGSVSTLKIQRTQQEDSAVYLCASSWDRGNQPQHFGDGTRLSIL.

The rearrangement links TRBV12-3 or TRBV12-4 to TRBJ2-6; possible D gene TRBD1, 6 bases. Trimming removed 7 bases from V and 4 bases from J, with 14 bases in between. This CDR3 has 15 residues. The CDR3 nucleotides are TGTGCCAGCACCCCTTTGGGGGCCGGGGCCAACGTCCTGACTTTC. Amino acid sequence: CASTPLGAGANVLTF.

The rearrangement links TRBV7-3 to TRBJ2-3; TRBD1 aligns across 7 bases. Germline V CDR1 and CDR2: SGHTA, FQGTGA. Trimming at V came to 5 bases and at J to 1 base, leaving 6 bases not matched to a gene. The CDR3 totals 15 residues. The chain's CDR3 is CASSPTTGRTDTQYF. The CDR3 DNA follows: TGTGCCAGCAGCCCAACGACAGGGCGCACAGATACGCAGTATTTT.

This clonotype was detected a few times. V is TRBV4-1 and J is TRBJ1-1, with a tentative D call TRBD1 (5 bases). This CDR3 has 15 residues. V shed 0 bases and J shed 2 bases, with 10 bases lying between them. The germline CDR1 and CDR2 sequences are MGHRA and YSYEKL. CDR3 bases: TGCGCCAGCAGCCAAGACCGGGACCTTAACACTGAAGCTTTCTTT. It translates to CASSQDRDLNTEAFF.

This clonotype appeared a few times. This chain uses TRBV30 with TRBJ1-2; D ambiguous. Germline values: CDR1 GTSNPN, CDR2 SVGIG (reference sequence). The CDR3 runs 13 residues. Trimming took off 8 bases at V and 1 base at J, with 14 bases between the two ends. CDR3 nucleotide sequence: TGTGCCGCGGCCCCGGAATATAACTATGGCTACACCTTC. The encoded protein is CAAAPEYNYGYTF.

A few counts support this clonotype. The V and J genes are TRBV11-3 and TRBJ2-1; D ambiguous. Germline assignment: CDR1 SGHNT and CDR2 YENEEA. With 0 bases removed from V and 14 bases from J, the gap between germline ends came to 17 bases. The CDR3 extends over 14 amino acids. The CDR3 bases are TGTGCCAGCAGCTTAGATGGTGGGCAACCTGGGGAGTTCTTC. Translated: CASSLDGGQPGEFF.

This clonotype was seen only a few times. The chain couples TRBV27 to TRBJ2-1, with D unclear. Germline assignment: CDR1 MNHEY and CDR2 SMNVEV (reference sequence). The CDR3 contains 12 residues. V was trimmed by 8 bases and J by 2 bases, leaving 7 bases between them. Written as DNA, the CDR3 is TGTGCCAGCGTGACACCCTACAATGAGCAGTTCTTC. Its protein product is CASVTPYNEQFF.

In this sample, this clonotype turned up a few times. The chain couples TRBV7-9 to TRBJ2-1; 10 nucleotides match TRBD2. The CDR3 has 18 residues. V trimming: 1 base; J trimming: 8 bases; junction bases outside the gene matches: 14. CDR1 and CDR2 from the germline V gene are SEHNR and FQNEAQ (reference sequence). CDR3 sequence reads: CASSLGVLAGVNFYEQFF. As DNA, the CDR3 is TGTGCCAGCAGCTTAGGCGTCCTAGCGGGAGTGAACTTCTATGAGCAGTTCTTC.

The table lists this clonotype with many counts. The V call is TRBV12-3 or TRBV12-4, the J call TRBJ1-2; 9 nucleotides line up with TRBD1. This CDR3 region has 14 residues. The trim removed 7 bases at V and 1 base at J, leaving 4 bases unmatched. The CDR3 bases are TGTGCCAGCACCTCGGACAGGGGTAACTATGGCTACACCTTC. This codes for CASTSDRGNYGYTF.